The clone carrying this T cell receptor beta chain was recorded many times. This specimen comes from a study of T cells in Graves' hyperthyroidism and ophthalmopathy. Whole-study context: Peripheral blood was acquired at first diagnosis, ahead of any therapy whatsoever.

Amplification of TCR beta CDR3 regions was performed using RNA transcripts as template. With the HTBI primer set, the TCR CDR3 went through a first round of RT-PCR. Each CDR3 protein is one row after TCRdb ran MiXCR on the multiplex PCR reads. The table has about 270,000 distinct CDR3 sequences, around 25% seen once. The ends were cut back, 0 bases at V and 7 bases at J, with 11 bases in the middle. The CDR3 length is 14 residues. Germline V gene lookup returns CDR1 SGHRS and CDR2 YFSETQ. Patients affected by ophthalmopathy presented a Clinical Activity Score of at least 3, a NOSPECS grade of at least 4, and disease duration below 3 months. A patient was excluded if there was uncontrolled infection, other autoimmune disease, pregnancy or lactation. Cells are PBMCs isolated from around 9.4 ml of fresh blood.

Material: blood. The TCR sequence derives from a woman aged 35 to 49 with Graves' ophthalmopathy. V and J are TRBV5-1 and TRBJ1-5; D unresolved. Here the CDR3 reads CASSLEGSGQPQHF. The CDR3 nucleotides read TGCGCCAGCAGCTTGGAAGGGTCGGGGCAGCCCCAGCATTTT.